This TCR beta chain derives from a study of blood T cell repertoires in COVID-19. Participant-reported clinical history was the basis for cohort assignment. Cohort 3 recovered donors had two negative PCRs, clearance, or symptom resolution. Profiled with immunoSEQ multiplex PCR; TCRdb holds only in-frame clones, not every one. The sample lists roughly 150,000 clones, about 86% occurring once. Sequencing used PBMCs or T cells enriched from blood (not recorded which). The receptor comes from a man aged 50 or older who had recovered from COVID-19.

CDR3 amino acids: CASSLSGQIEQFF. The CDR3 DNA is TGTGCCAGCAGCTTAAGTGGGCAAATCGAGCAGTTCTTC. J is TRBJ2-1 and V is TRBV7-8; D unclear. Germline V gene lookup returns CDR1 SGHVS and CDR2 FQNEAQ. The CDR3 has 13 residues. Trimming pared 2 bases from V and 10 bases from J, leaving 12 bases between.